Sequencing of this TCR beta chain was carried out in a study of cytomegalovirus exposure and HLA in healthy donors. The CDR3 extends over 14 amino acids. From germline, CDR1 is SGHNT and CDR2 YENEEA. V lost 5 bases to trimming and J lost 0 bases; unmatched junction nucleotides: 4. The PCR had 60 Vbeta and 13 Jbeta primers. Sequencing was performed with immunoSEQ multiplex PCR; in TCRdb, only in-frame clones are kept and a portion is missing. The sample records roughly 110,000 clones, approximately 80% being singletons. General study findings and limits: TRBV6-2, TRBV6-3 and other indistinguishable V segments were excluded. Cytomegalovirus status was reportedly diagnosed by the classifier with high sensitivity and specificity.

The sample holds a few counts of this clone. Its antigen is unknown. The rearrangement joins TRBV11-3 to TRBJ2-7, with TRBD1 matching 7 bases. Sequencing was carried out using PBMCs. This receptor was identified in a man aged 35-49 years in good health and CMV-seropositive. The CDR3 loop is CASSPGTASYEQYF. As DNA, the CDR3 is TGTGCCAGCAGCCCAGGGACAGCCTCCTACGAGCAGTACTTC.